This T cell receptor (beta chain) was captured in a study of blood T cell repertoires in COVID-19. Background on the study: Material from acute and convalescent COVID-19 was sourced from the United States, Italy and Spain. The cDNA or gDNA used as material had been derived from T cells, B-cell-depleted T cells, or PBMCs.

V was shortened by 7 bases and J by 7 bases, with 13 bases between the two germline ends. This CDR3 has 13 residues. Germline V gene data show CDR1 as LNHDA and CDR2 as SQIVND (reference sequence). Measured with immunoSEQ multiplex PCR; TCRdb has only the in-frame clones, and not every one. There are 35,000 to 45,000 clones in the sample; roughly 84% occur only once, and 59% lies in the top ten. The TCR comes from an older man with acute or convalescent COVID-19. The source material was peripheral blood. The V and J genes are TRBV19 and TRBJ1-4, with D possibly TRBD1 on 5 matching bases. The CDR3 protein is CASTGQMGEKLFF. CDR3 bases: TGTGCCAGTACCGGACAAATGGGTGAAAAACTGTTTTTT.